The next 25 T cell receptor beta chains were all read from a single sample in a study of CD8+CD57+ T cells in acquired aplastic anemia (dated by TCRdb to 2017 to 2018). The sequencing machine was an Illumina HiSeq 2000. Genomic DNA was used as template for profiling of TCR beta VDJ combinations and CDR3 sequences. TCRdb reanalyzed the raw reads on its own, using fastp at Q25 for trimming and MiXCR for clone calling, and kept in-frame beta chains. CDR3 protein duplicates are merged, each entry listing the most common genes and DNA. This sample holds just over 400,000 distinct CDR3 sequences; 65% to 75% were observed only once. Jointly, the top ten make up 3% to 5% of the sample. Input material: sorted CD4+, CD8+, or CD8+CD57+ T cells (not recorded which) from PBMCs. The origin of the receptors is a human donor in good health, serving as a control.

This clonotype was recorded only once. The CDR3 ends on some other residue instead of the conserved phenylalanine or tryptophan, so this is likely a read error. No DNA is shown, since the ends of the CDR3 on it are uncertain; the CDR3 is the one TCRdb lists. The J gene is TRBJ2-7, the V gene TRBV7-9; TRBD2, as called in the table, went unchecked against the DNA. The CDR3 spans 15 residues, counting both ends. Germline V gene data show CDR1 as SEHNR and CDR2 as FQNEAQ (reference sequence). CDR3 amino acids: CASSLAAVGNHPSTL.

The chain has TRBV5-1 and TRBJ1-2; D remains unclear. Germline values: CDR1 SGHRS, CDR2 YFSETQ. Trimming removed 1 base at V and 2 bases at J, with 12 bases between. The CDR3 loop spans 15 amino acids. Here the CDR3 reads CASSLSREGNYGYTF. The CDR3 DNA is TGCGCCAGCAGCTTGAGCAGAGAGGGAAACTATGGCTACACCTTC.

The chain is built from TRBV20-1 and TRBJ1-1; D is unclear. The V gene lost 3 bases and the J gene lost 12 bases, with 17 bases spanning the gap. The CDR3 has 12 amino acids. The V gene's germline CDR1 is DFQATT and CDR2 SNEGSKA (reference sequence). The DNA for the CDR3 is TGCAGTGCTAGGGCGCGAGCAGTACTTCCTTTCTTT. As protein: CSARARAVLPFF.

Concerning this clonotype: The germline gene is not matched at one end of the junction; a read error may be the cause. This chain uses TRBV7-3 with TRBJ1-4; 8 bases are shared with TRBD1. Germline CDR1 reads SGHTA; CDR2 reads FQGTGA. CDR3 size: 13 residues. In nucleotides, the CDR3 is TGTGCCAGCAGTGACAGGGGTCATGAAAAACAGTTTTTC. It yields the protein CASSDRGHEKQFF.

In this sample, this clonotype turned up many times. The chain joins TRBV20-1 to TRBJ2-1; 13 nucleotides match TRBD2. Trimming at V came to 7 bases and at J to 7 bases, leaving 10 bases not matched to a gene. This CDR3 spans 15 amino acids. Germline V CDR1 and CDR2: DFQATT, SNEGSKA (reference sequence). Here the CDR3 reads CSGQVTSGGLNEQFF. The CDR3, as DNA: TGCAGTGGTCAGGTGACTAGCGGGGGGCTAAATGAGCAGTTCTTC.

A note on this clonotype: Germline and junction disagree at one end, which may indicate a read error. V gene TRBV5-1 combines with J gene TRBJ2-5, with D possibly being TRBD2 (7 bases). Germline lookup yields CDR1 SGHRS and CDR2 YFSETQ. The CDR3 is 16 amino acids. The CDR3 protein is CASSARGAHNQETQYF. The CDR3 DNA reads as TGTGCCAGCAGTGCCCGGGGGGCGCACAATCAAGAGACCCAGTACTTC.

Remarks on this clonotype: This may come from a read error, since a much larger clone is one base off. CDR3 DNA: TGTGCCAGCAGCCCTCGGCTAGCAGCTAGCAATCAGCCCCAGCATTTT. Protein sequence: CASSPRLAASNQPQHF. The chain employs TRBV7-3 and TRBJ1-5; D gene ambiguous. This CDR3 comprises 16 residues. The V end lost 5 bases, the J end lost 0 bases, and 14 bases lay between the germline ends. Looked up from germline, CDR1 is SGHTA and CDR2 is FQGTGA.

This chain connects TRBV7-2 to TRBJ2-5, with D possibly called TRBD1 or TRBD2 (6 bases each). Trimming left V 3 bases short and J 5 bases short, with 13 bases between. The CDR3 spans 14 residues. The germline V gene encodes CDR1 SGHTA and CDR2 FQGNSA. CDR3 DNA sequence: TGTGCCAGCAGCTTCGATTTGGGGGGCGAGACCCAGTACTTC. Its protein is CASSFDLGGETQYF. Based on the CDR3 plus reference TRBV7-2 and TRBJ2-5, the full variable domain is GAGVSQSPSNKVTEKGKDVELRCDPISGHTALYWYRQSLGQGLEFLIYFQGNSAPDKSGLPSDRFSAERTGGSVSTLTIQRTQQEDSAVYLCASSFDLGGETQYFGPGTRLLVL.

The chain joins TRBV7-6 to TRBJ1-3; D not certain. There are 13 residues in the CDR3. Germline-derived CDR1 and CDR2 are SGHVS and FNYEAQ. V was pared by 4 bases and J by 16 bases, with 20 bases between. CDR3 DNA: TGTGCCAGCAGCTCAGACTCTGGGAACACTATGTATTTT. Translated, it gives CASSSDSGNTMYF.

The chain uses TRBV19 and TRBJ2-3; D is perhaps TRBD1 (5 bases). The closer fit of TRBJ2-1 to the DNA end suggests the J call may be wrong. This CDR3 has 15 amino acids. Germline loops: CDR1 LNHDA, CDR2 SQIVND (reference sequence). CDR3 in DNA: TGTGCCAGTAGCCACAGACCAGGGCAGACGGATACGCAGTTCTTC. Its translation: CASSHRPGQTDTQFF.

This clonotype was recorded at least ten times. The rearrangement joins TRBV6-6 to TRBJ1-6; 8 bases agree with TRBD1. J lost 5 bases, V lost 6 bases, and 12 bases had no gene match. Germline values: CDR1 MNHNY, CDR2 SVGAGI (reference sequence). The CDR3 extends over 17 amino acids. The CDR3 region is CASRTRQGPLNNSPLHF. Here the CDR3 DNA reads TGTGCCAGCAGGACAAGACAGGGGCCCTTGAATAATTCACCCCTCCACTTT.

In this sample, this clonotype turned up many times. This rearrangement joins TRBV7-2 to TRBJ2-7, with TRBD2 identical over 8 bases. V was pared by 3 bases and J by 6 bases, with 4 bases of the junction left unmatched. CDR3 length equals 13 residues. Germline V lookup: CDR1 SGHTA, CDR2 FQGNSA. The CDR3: CASSLSGGGEQYF. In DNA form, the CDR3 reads TGTGCCAGCAGCTTGAGCGGGGGAGGCGAGCAGTACTTC.

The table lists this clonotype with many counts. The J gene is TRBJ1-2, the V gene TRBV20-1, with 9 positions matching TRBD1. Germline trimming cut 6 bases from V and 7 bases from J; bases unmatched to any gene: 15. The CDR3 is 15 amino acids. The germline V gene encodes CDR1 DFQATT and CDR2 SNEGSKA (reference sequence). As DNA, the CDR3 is TGCAGTGCGACCGGGACAGGGATAGTCGTAGCTGGCTACACCTTC. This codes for CSATGTGIVVAGYTF.

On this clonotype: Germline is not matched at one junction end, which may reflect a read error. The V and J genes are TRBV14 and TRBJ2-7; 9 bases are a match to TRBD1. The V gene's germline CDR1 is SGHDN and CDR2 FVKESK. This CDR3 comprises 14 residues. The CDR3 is CASSPDRGYSEQYF. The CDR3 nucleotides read TGTGCCAGTAGCCCGGACAGGGGCTACTCAGAGCAGTACTTC.

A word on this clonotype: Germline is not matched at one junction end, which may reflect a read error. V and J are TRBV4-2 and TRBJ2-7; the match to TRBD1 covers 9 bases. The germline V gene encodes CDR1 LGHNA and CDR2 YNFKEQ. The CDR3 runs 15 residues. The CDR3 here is CASSRRQGGRNEQHF. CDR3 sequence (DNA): TGTGCCAGCAGCCGTCGACAGGGGGGACGGAACGAGCAGCACTTC.

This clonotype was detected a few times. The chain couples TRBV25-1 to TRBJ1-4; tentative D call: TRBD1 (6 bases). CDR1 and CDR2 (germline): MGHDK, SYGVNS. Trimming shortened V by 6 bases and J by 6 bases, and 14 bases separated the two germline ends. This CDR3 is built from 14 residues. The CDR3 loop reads CASRKPGADEKLFF. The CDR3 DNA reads TGTGCCAGCAGAAAGCCAGGGGCGGATGAAAAACTGTTTTTT.

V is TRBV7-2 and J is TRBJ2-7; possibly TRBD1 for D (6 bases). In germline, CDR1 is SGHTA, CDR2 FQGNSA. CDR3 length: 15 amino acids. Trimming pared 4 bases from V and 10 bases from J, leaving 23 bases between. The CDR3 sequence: CASSWKQGVNQPQYF. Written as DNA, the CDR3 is TGTGCCAGCAGCTGGAAACAGGGTGTCAATCAGCCCCAGTACTTC.

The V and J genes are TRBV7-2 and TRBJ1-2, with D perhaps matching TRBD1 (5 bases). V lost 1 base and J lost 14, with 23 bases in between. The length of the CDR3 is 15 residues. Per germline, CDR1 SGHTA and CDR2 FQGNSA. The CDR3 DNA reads TGTGCCAGCAGCTTAGGACGGGGCACTGAAGCTTCCTTTACCTTC. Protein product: CASSLGRGTEASFTF.

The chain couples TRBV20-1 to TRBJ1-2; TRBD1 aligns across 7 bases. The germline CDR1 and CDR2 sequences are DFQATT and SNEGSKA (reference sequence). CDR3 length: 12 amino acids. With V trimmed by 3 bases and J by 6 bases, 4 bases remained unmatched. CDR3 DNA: TGCAGTGCTAGGACAGGGCAGAATGGCTACACCTTC. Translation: CSARTGQNGYTF.

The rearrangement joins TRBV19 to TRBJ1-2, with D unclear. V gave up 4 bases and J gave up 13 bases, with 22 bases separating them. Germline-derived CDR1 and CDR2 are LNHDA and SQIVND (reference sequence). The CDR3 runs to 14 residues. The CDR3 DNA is TGTGCCAGTAGTAATGGCACAGCAGACTATGTCAGCACCTTC. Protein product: CASSNGTADYVSTF.

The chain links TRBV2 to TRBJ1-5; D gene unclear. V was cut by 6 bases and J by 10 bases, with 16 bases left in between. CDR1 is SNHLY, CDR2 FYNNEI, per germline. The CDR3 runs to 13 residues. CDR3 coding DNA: TGTGCCAGCAGCTCAGCCCAACAAGGTCCCCAGCATTTT. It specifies CASSSAQQGPQHF. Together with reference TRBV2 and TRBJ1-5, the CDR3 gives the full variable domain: EPEVTQTPSHQVTQMGQEVILRCVPISNHLYFYWYRQILGQKVEFLVSFYNNEISEKSEIFDDQFSVERPDGSNFTLKIRSTKLEDSAMYFCASSSAQQGPQHFGDGTRLSIL.

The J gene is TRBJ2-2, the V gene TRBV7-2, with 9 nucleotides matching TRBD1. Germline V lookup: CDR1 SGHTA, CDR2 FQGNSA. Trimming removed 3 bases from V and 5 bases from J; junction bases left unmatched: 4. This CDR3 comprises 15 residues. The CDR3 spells CASSLGDRVTGELFF. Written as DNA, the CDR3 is TGTGCCAGCAGCTTGGGGGACAGGGTAACCGGGGAGCTGTTTTTT.

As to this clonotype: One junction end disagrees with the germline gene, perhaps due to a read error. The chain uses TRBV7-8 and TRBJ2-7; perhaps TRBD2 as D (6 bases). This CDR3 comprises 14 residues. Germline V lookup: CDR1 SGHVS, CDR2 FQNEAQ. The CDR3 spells CATSRGAGGTEQYF. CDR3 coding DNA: TGTGCCACCAGCAGAGGAGCAGGCGGGACCGAGCAGTACTTC.

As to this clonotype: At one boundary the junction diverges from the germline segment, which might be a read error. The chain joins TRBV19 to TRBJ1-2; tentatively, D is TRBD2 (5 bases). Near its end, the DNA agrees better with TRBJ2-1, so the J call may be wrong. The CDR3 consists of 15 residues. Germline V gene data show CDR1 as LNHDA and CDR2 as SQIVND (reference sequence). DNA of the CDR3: TGTGCCAGTAATTCCCCCGGGGAGTCCTACATTGAGCAGTTCTTC. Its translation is CASNSPGESYIEQFF.

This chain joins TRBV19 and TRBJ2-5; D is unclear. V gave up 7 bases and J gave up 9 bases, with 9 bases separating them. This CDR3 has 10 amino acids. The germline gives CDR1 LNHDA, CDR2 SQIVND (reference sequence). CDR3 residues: CASKDGPQYF. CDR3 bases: TGTGCCAGTAAGGACGGCCCCCAGTACTTC.